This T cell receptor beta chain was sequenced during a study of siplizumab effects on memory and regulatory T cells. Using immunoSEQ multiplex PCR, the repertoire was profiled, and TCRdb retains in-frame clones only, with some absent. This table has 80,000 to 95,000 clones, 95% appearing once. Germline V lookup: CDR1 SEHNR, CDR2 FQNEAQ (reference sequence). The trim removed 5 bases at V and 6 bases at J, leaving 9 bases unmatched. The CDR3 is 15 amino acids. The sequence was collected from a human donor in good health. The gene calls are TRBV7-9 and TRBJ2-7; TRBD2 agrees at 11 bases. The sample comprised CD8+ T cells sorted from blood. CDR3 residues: CASSDFGTSGVEQYF. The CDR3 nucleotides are TGTGCCAGCAGCGATTTCGGGACTAGCGGTGTCGAGCAGTACTTC.